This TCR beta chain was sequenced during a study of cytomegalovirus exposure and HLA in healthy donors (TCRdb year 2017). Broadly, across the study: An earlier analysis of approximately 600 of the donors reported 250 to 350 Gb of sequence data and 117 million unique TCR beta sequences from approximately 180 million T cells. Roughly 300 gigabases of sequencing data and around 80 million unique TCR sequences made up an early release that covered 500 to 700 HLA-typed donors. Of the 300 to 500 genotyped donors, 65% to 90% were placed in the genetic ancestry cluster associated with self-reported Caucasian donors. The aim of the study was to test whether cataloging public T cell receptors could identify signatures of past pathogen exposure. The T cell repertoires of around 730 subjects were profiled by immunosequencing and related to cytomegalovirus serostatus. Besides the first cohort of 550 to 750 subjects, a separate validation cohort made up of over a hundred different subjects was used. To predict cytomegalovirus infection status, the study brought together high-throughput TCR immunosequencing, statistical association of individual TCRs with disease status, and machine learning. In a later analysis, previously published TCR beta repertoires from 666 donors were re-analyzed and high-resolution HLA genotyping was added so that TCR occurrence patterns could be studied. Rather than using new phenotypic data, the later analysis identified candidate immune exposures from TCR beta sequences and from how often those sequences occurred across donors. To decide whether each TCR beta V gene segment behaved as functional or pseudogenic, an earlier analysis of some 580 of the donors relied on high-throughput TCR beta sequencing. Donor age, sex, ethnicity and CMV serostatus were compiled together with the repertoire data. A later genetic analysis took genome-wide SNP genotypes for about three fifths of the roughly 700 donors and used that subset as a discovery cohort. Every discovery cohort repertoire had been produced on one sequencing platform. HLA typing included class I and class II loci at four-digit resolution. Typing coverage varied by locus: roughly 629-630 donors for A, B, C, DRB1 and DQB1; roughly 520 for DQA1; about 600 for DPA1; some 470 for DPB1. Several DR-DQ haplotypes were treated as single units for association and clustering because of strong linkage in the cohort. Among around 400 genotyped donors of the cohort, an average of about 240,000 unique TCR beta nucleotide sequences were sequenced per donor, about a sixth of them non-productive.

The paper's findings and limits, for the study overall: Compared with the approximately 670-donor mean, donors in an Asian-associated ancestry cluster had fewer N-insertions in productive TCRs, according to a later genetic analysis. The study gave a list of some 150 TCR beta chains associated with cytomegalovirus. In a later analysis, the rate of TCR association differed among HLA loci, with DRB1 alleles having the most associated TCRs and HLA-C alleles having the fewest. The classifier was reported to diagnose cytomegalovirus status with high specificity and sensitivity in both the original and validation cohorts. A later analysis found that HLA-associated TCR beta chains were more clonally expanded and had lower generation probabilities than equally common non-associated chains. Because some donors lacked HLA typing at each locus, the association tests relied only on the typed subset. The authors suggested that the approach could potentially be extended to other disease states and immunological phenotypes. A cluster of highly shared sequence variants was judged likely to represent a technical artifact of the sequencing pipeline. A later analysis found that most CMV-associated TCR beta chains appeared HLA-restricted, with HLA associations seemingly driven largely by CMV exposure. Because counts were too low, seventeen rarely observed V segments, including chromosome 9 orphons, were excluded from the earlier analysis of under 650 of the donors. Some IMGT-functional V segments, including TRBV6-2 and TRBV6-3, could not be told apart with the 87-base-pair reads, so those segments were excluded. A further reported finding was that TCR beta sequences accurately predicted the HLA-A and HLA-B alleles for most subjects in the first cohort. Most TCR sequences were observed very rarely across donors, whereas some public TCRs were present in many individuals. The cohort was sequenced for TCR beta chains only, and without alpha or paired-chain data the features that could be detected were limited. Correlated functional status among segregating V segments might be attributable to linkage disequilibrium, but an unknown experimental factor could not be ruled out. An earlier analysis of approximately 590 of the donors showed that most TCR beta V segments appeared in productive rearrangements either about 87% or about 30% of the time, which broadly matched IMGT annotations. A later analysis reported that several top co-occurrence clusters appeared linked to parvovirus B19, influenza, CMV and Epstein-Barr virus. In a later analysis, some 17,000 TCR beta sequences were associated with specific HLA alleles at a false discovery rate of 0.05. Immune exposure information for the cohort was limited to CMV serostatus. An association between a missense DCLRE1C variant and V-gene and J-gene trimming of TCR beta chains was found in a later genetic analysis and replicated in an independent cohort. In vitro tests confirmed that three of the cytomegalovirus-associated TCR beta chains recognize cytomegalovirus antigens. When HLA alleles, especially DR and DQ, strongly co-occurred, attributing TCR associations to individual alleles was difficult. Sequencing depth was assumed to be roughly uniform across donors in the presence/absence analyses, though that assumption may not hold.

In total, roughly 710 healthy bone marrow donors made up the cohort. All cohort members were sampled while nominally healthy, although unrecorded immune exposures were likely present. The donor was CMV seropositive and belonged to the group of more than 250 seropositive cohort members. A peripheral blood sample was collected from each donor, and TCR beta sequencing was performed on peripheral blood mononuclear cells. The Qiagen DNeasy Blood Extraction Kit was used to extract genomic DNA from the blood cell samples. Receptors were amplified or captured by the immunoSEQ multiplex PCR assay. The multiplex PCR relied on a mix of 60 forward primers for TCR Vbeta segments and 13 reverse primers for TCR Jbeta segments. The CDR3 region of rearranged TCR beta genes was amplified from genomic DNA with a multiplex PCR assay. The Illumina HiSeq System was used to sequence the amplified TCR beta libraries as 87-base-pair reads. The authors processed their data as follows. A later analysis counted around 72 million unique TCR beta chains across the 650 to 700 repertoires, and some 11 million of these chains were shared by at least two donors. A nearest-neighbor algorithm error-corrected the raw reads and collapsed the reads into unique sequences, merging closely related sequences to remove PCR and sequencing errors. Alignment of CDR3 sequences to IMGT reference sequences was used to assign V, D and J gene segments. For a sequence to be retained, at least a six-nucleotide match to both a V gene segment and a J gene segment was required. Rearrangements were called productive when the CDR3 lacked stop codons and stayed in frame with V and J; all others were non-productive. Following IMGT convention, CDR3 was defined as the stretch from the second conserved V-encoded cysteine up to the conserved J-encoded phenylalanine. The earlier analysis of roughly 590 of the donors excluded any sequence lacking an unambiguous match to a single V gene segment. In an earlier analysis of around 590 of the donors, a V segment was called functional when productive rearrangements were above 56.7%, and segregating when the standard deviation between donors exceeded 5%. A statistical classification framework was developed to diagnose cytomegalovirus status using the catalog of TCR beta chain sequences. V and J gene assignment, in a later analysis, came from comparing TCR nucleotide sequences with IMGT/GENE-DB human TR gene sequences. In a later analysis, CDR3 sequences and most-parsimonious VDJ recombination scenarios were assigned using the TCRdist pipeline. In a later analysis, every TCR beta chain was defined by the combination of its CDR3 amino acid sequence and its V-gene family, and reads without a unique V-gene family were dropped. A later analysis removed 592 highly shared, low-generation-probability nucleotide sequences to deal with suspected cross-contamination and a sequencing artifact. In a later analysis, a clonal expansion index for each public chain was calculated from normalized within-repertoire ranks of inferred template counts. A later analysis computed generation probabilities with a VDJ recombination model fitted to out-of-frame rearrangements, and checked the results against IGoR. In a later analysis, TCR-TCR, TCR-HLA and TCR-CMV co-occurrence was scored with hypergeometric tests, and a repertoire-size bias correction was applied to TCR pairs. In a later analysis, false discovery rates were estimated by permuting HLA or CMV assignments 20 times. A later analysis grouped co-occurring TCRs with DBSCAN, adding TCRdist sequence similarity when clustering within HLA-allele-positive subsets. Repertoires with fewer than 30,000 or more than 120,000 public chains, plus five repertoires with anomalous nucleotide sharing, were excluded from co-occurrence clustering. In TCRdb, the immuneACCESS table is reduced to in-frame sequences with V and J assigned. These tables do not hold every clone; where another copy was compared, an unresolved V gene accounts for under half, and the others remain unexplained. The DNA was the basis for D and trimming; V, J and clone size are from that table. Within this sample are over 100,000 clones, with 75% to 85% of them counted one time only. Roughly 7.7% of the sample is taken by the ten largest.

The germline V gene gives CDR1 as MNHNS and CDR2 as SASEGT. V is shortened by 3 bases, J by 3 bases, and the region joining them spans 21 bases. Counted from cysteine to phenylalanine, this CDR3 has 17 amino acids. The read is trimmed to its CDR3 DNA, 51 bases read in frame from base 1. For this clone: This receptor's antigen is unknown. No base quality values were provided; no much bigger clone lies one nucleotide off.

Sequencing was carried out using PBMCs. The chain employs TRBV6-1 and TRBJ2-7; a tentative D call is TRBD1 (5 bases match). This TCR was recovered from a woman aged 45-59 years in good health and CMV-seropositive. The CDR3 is CASSDPETALTGYEQYF. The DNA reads TGTGCCAGCAGTGACCCCGAGACAGCTTTGACTGGCTACGAGCAGTACTTC.